This TCR beta chain was observed in a study of cytomegalovirus exposure and HLA in healthy donors (dated by TCRdb to the late 2010s). As for the study more broadly: According to an earlier analysis of a few hundred of the donors, roughly 180 million T cells yielded 117 million unique TCR beta sequences and 276 Gb of sequence data. To study patterns of TCR occurrence, a later analysis re-analyzed previously published TCR beta repertoires from around 700 donors and added high-resolution HLA genotyping. Four or five DR-DQ haplotypes were handled as single units for association and clustering because linkage in the cohort was strong. Genome-wide SNP genotypes for about 55% of the roughly 670 donors were used in a later genetic analysis, which treated that subset as a discovery cohort. In the later analysis, no new phenotypic data were used to find candidate immune exposures; instead, reliance was placed on TCR beta sequences and their occurrence across donors. Typing coverage differed by locus: A, B, C, DRB1 and DQB1 were typed in roughly 620-630 donors, DQA1 in around 500, DPA1 in 600 to 610, and DPB1 in 400 to 480. The study profiled the T cell repertoires of fewer than 850 subjects by immunosequencing and related them to cytomegalovirus serostatus. To predict cytomegalovirus infection status, the study combined high-throughput TCR immunosequencing, statistical association of individual TCRs with disease status, and machine learning. Every repertoire in the discovery cohort had been generated on one and the same sequencing platform. An earlier analysis of 587 of the donors used high-throughput TCR beta sequencing to judge whether each TCR beta V gene segment behaved as functional or pseudogenic. The genetic ancestry cluster associated with self-reported Caucasian donors included approximately 85% of the 300 to 400 genotyped donors. Both class I and class II loci were covered by HLA typing, at four-digit resolution. Alongside the repertoire data, information on donor age, sex, ethnicity and CMV serostatus was compiled. An early release that covered about 600 HLA-typed donors contained approximately 300 gigabases of sequencing data and around 85 million unique TCR sequences. The study was designed to test whether signatures of past pathogen exposure could be identified by cataloging public T cell receptors. Besides the first cohort of 500 to 700 subjects, a separate validation cohort made up of some 110 different subjects was used. Across some 400 genotyped donors of the cohort, an average of approximately 240,000 unique TCR beta nucleotide sequences per donor were sequenced, and 15% to 20% of those sequences were non-productive.

Comment on this clone: Its antigen specificity is not known. Base qualities are not provided; no much larger clone lies one nucleotide away.

Libraries were constructed by the immunoSEQ multiplex PCR assay. The multiplex PCR relied on a mix of 60 forward primers for TCR Vbeta segments and 13 reverse primers for TCR Jbeta segments. The CDR3 region of rearranged TCR beta genes was amplified from genomic DNA by a multiplex PCR assay. The Illumina HiSeq System was used to sequence the amplified TCR beta libraries as 87-base-pair reads. As for the authors' bioinformatics: A later analysis tallied roughly 80 million unique TCR beta chains across the 666 repertoires, and approximately 12 million of those chains were shared by two or more donors. Raw reads were error-corrected and collapsed into unique sequences with a nearest-neighbor algorithm that merged closely related sequences to remove PCR and sequencing errors. V, D and J gene segments were assigned by aligning CDR3 sequences to IMGT reference sequences. Each retained sequence needed at least a six-nucleotide match to both a V gene segment and a J gene segment. A rearrangement counted as productive if the CDR3 had no stop codons and remained in frame with V and J, and every other rearrangement counted as non-productive. Following IMGT convention, CDR3 was defined as the stretch from the second conserved V-encoded cysteine to the conserved J-encoded phenylalanine. The earlier analysis of about 590 of the donors excluded sequences that lacked an unambiguous match to a single V gene segment. In an earlier analysis of approximately 590 of the donors, a V segment was called functional when productive rearrangements were above 56.7%, and segregating when the standard deviation between donors exceeded 5%. A statistical classification framework was developed to diagnose cytomegalovirus status using the catalog of TCR beta chain sequences. In a later analysis, TCR nucleotide sequences were compared against IMGT/GENE-DB human TR gene sequences so that V and J genes could be assigned. Using the TCRdist pipeline, a later analysis assigned CDR3 sequences along with most-parsimonious VDJ recombination scenarios. In a later analysis, each TCR beta chain was defined by its CDR3 amino acid sequence together with its V-gene family, and reads without a unique V-gene family were excluded. To address suspected cross-contamination and a sequencing artifact, a later analysis removed approximately 590 highly shared, low-generation-probability nucleotide sequences. A later analysis calculated a clonal expansion index for each public chain from normalized within-repertoire ranks of inferred template counts. A later analysis computed generation probabilities with a VDJ recombination model fitted to out-of-frame rearrangements, and checked the results against IGoR. Hypergeometric tests were used in a later analysis to score TCR-TCR, TCR-HLA and TCR-CMV co-occurrence, with a repertoire-size bias correction applied to the TCR pairs. A later analysis estimated false discovery rates by permuting HLA or CMV assignments 20 times. In a later analysis, co-occurring TCRs were grouped using DBSCAN, with TCRdist sequence similarity added in when clustering inside HLA-allele-positive subsets. For co-occurrence clustering, repertoires with fewer than 30,000 or more than 120,000 public chains were excluded, along with roughly 5 repertoires with anomalous nucleotide sharing. The source is immuneACCESS, and TCRdb retained only in-frame sequences with V and J called. Part of the clones is not carried over; for the studies checked, unresolved V genes explain less than half of this, and the remainder is unexplained. V, J and clone size are those of that table, while D and trimming were read from the DNA. This sample lists about 140,000 clones; 70% to 80% were detected once. Roughly 2.4% of the sample is taken by the ten largest.

The cohort was made up of 500 to 800 healthy bone marrow donors. At the time of sampling, every cohort member was nominally healthy, though immune exposures that went unrecorded were likely present. The donor tested CMV seropositive and was one of the 289 seropositive cohort members. A peripheral blood sample was collected from each donor, and TCR beta sequencing was performed on peripheral blood mononuclear cells. Genomic DNA extraction from the blood cell samples was performed with the Qiagen DNeasy Blood Extraction Kit. The CDR3 runs 18 amino acids, cysteine and phenylalanine included. Of all the DNA, just the CDR3 is kept, 54 bases in frame from base 1. From V the trimming removes 1 base and from J it removes 3 bases, while the gene matches leave 6 bases of the junction unaccounted for. According to the germline V gene, CDR1 reads KGHSH and CDR2 reads LQKENI. Points the paper makes about the study in general: In a later analysis, most CMV-associated TCR beta chains were found to appear HLA-restricted, with HLA associations seemingly driven largely by CMV exposure. Linkage disequilibrium might explain the correlated functional status among segregating V segments, but an unknown experimental factor could not be ruled out. In an earlier analysis of 587 of the donors, most TCR beta V segments appeared in productive rearrangements about 90% or about 30% of the time, broadly matching IMGT annotations. A later analysis associated 15,000 to 20,000 TCR beta sequences with specific HLA alleles at a false discovery rate of 0.05. Because some donors lacked HLA typing at each locus, the association tests relied only on the typed subset. Only TCR beta chains were sequenced in this cohort, and the absence of alpha or paired-chain data limited detectable features. The only immune exposure information available for the cohort was CMV serostatus. A later analysis found that TCR association rates varied across HLA loci, with DRB1 alleles showing the most associated TCRs and HLA-C alleles the fewest. A few of the identified cytomegalovirus-associated TCR beta chains were confirmed in vitro to be specific for cytomegalovirus antigens. A later genetic analysis reported fewer N-insertions in productive TCRs among donors in an Asian-associated ancestry cluster than the roughly 700-donor mean. The presence/absence analyses assumed that sequencing depth was roughly uniform across donors, and that assumption may not be true. V-gene and J-gene trimming of TCR beta chains was associated with a missense DCLRE1C variant in a later genetic analysis, and the association was replicated in an independent cohort. The authors suggested that the approach could potentially be generalized to other disease states and immunological phenotypes. Cytomegalovirus status was reported to be diagnosed by the classifier with high specificity and sensitivity in both the original and validation cohorts. A cluster of highly shared sequence variants was judged likely to represent a technical artifact of the sequencing pipeline. Most TCR sequences were observed very rarely across donors, whereas some public TCRs were present in many individuals. Some 16 rarely observed V segments, including chromosome 9 orphons, were excluded from the earlier analysis of approximately 500 of the donors because counts were too low. A later analysis found that HLA-associated TCR beta chains were more clonally expanded and had lower generation probabilities than equally common non-associated chains. Strong co-occurrence of HLA alleles, especially DR and DQ, made assigning TCR associations to individual alleles difficult. Some IMGT-functional V segments, including TRBV6-2 and TRBV6-3, could not be distinguished by the 87-base-pair reads and were therefore excluded. A later analysis reported that several top co-occurrence clusters appeared linked to parvovirus B19, influenza, CMV and Epstein-Barr virus. A further reported finding was that TCR beta sequences accurately predicted the HLA-A and HLA-B alleles for most subjects in the first cohort. The study listed 164 TCR beta chains as associated with cytomegalovirus.

Material for sequencing was PBMCs. This clonotype was sampled from a woman aged 18-35 years in good health and CMV-seropositive. The rearranged chain carries TRBV18 and TRBJ1-6; 10 bases in the middle match TRBD1. CDR3 protein: CASSPLGDRGNYNSPLHF. The sequenced DNA: TGTGCCAGCTCACCACTGGGGGACAGGGGAAACTATAATTCACCCCTCCACTTT. Joined to the reference TRBV18 and TRBJ1-6 proteins, this CDR3 gives the full variable domain: NAGVMQNPRHLVRRRGQEARLRCSPMKGHSHVYWYRQLPEEGLKFMVYLQKENIIDESGMPKERFSAEFPKEGPSILRIQQVVRGDSAAYFCASSPLGDRGNYNSPLHFGNGTRLTVT.